This TCR beta chain was sequenced for a study of T cell clusters in autoimmune cytopenias. Overall study: The median distinct TRB clonotype count was approximately 2,500 per sample, from a median 51,575 reads.

Study-wide results and limits: TRB repertoire shifts in secondary cytopenia and chronic lymphocytic leukemia mostly reflected lymphoma, not autoimmunity. Exclusive TRB clusters were around 3-fold more numerous in healthy donors than in active autoimmune hepatitis. Physiological T cell clusters of healthy donors were apparently absent in primary autoimmune cytopenia patients.

TRB was amplified by touch-down multiplex PCR, primer pools A and B combined. One entry per CDR3 protein, without DNA, is what TCRdb gives after re-calling the multiplex PCR reads. In total, the table holds roughly 9,000 distinct CDR3 sequences. Its frequency marks this clonotype as medium-sized. The antigen is not known. TRB was amplified from around 0.25 ug of peripheral blood genomic DNA per sample. Per the germline V gene, CDR1 is GTSNPN and CDR2 is SVGIG (reference sequence). This CDR3 spans 16 amino acids. This clonotype originated in a human donor with an autoimmune cytopenia or autoimmune hepatitis (not recorded which). Sequencing input: peripheral blood. The genes are TRBV30 and TRBJ2-2; TCRdb outputs TRBD2, but without DNA this stays unchecked. CDR3 in amino acids: CAWSVSSGPNTGELFF.